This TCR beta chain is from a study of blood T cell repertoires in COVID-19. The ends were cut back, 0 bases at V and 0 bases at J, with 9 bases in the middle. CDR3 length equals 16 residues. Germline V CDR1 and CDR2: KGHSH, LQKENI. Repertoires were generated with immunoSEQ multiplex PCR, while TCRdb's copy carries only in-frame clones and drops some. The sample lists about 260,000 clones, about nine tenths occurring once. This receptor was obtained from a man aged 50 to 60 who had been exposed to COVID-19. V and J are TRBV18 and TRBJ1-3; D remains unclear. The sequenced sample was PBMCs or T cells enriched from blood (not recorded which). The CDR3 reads CASSPPGSSSGNTIYF. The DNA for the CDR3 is TGTGCCAGCTCACCACCTGGGAGCAGCTCTGGAAACACCATATATTTT.